This T cell receptor (beta chain) was sequenced in a study of T cells after yellow fever vaccination. Across the study: SMART-Seq v4 Ultra Low Input prepared libraries from low-cell fractions.

Points from the study as a whole: Just a small share of clonotypes turned up in the CD4 compartment as well as the CD8 compartment. Among primary-vaccination clones, most reappeared after the booster, at just under 98% for CD4 and roughly 88% for CD8.

The table lists this clonotype with a few counts. What it binds is not known. By 5'RACE template switching, TCR cDNA was produced, with a universal primer site and UMIs added in the process. TCRdb ran MiXCR on the 5' RACE reads and lists one entry per CDR3 protein. The sample includes some 110,000 distinct CDR3 sequences, roughly 6.8% of them seen just once. The V end lost 6 bases, the J end lost 0 bases, and 15 bases lay between the germline ends. The CDR3 contains 15 residues. Germline loops: CDR1 KGHSH, CDR2 LQKENI. Material: CD4+ T cells sorted from PBMCs, obtained roughly 47 days after the first yellow fever vaccination. The origin of this receptor is a man younger than 35 who received the YFV17D yellow fever vaccine. The chain joins TRBV18 to TRBJ2-7, with D perhaps matching TRBD2 (6 bases). CDR3 protein: CASSPTQGLSYEQYF. Written as DNA, the CDR3 is TGTGCCAGCTCGCCGACGCAGGGACTCTCCTACGAGCAGTACTTC.